Sequencing of this T cell receptor (beta chain) was carried out in a study of T cells in tuberculosis. Regarding this clone: Its specificity is unknown.

After removal of 1 base from V and 8 bases from J, the junction contained 3 bases not matched to a gene. Per germline, CDR1 SGHDN and CDR2 FVKESK. The CDR3 has 13 residues. Study-wide points: Active tuberculosis alpha repertoires lay closer to GMM-specific TCRs than controls'. A GMM-specific repertoire classifier reached about 89% accuracy, AUROC approximately 0.9. Samples were chosen by availability of cryopreserved specimens. Active tuberculosis patients had shorter CDR3-alpha; the beta difference was nonsignificant.

The repertoire was sequenced with immunoSEQ multiplex PCR; TCRdb's copy has only in-frame clones and lacks some. The sample gives 20,000 to 25,000 clones, 85% to 90% of which show up once; about 15% is in the top ten. This TCR derives from a donor aged 10-29 years with latent tuberculosis or without tuberculosis infection. Sequences were obtained from PBMCs. The chain combines TRBV14 with TRBJ1-2, with 8 bases lining up with TRBD1. In nucleotides, the CDR3 is TGTGCCAGCAGCCAAGGGACAGGGTACGGCTACACCTTC. Translating it yields CASSQGTGYGYTF. The whole variable domain, remainder taken from reference TRBV14 and TRBJ1-2, is EAGVTQFPSHSVIEKGQTVTLRCDPISGHDNLYWYRRVMGKEIKFLLHFVKESKQDESGMPNNRFLAERTGGTYSTLKVQPAELEDSGVYFCASSQGTGYGYTFGSGTRLTVV.